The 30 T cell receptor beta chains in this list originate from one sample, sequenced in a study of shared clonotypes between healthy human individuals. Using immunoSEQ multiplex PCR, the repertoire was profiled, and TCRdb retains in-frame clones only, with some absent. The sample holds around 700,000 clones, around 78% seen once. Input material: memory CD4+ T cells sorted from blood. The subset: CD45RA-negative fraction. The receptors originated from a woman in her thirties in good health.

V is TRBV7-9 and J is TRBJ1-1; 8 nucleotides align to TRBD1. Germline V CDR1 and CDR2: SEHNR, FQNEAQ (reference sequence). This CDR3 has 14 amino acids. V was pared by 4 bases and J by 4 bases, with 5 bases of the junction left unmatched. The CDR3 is CASSYGQGPTEAFF. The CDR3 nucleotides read TGTGCCAGCAGCTACGGACAGGGTCCCACTGAAGCTTTCTTT.

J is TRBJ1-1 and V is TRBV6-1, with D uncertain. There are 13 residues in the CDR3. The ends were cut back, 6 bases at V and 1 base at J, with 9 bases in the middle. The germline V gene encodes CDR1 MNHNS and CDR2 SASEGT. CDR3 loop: CASRLSENTEAFF. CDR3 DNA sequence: TGTGCCAGCAGGCTTTCAGAGAACACTGAAGCTTTCTTT.

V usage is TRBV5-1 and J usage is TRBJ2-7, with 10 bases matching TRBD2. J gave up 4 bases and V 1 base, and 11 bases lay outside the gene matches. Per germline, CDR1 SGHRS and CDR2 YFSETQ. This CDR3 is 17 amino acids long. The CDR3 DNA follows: TGCGCCAGCAGCTTGTCGTGGACTAGCGGAAAAATATACGAGCAGTACTTC. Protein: CASSLSWTSGKIYEQYF. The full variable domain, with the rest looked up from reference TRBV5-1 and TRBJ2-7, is KAGVTQTPRYLIKTRGQQVTLSCSPISGHRSVSWYQQTPGQGLQFLFEYFSETQRNKGNFPGRFSGRQFSNSRSEMNVSTLELGDSALYLCASSLSWTSGKIYEQYFGPGTRLTVT.

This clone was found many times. The CDR3 DNA reads TGTGCCAGCAGCTTGGTTGGGAGGGAGACCCAGTACTTC. It encodes CASSLVGRETQYF. The rearrangement links TRBV11-2 to TRBJ2-5, with D perhaps matching TRBD2 (6 bases). The germline V gene encodes CDR1 SGHAT and CDR2 FQNNGV. The V and J ends lost 3 bases and 5 bases respectively, with 10 bases between them. The CDR3 has 13 amino acids.

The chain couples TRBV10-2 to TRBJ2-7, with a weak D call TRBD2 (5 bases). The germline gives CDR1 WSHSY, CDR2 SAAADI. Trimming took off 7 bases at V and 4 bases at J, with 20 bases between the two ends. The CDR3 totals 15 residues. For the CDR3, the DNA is TGCGCCAGCACCCTGGGGTCGGACGGGGTATACGAGCAGTACTTC. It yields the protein CASTLGSDGVYEQYF.

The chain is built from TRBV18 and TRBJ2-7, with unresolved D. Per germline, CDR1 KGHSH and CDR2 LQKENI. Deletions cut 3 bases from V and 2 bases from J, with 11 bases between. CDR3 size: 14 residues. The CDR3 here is CASSPSIMAYEQYF. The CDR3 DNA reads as TGTGCCAGCTCACCTTCCATCATGGCCTACGAGCAGTACTTC.

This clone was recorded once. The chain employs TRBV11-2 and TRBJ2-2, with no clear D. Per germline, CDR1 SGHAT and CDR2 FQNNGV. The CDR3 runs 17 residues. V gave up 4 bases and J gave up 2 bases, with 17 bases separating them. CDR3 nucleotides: TGTGCCAGCAGCTCCCTCGCCGGAGCGACCAACACCGGGGAGCTGTTTTTT. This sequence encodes CASSSLAGATNTGELFF.

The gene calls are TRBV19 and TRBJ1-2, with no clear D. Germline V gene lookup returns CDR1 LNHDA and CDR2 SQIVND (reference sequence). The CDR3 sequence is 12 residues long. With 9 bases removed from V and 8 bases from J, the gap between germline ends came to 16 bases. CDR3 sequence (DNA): TGTGCCAGCTCAGACAAAGGGAGAGGCTACACCTTC. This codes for CASSDKGRGYTF.

The CDR3, as DNA: TGTGCCACCTCGGGACAGGGCTCTGGAAACACCATATATTTT. Amino acid sequence: CATSGQGSGNTIYF. The rearrangement uses TRBV15 and TRBJ1-3, with 9 bases aligning to TRBD1. V lost 8 bases and J lost 0; bases outside the gene matches: 2. The CDR3 length is 14 residues. Germline CDR1 and CDR2: LNHNV and YYDKDF (reference sequence). Supplemented by reference TRBV15 and TRBJ1-3, the full variable domain reads DAMVIQNPRYQVTQFGKPVTLSCSQTLNHNVMYWYQQKSSQAPKLLFHYYDKDFNNEADTPDNFQSRRPNTSFCFLDIRSPGLGDTAMYLCATSGQGSGNTIYFGEGSWLTVV.

CDR3 sequence reads: CATRAGGRYNEQFF. CDR3 coding DNA: TGTGCCACCCGAGCGGGAGGCCGCTACAATGAGCAGTTCTTC. The gene calls are TRBV19 and TRBJ2-1; 9 bases align to TRBD2. Germline V CDR1 and CDR2: LNHDA, SQIVND (reference sequence). The CDR3 length is 14 residues. V lost 10 bases to trimming and J lost 3 bases; unmatched junction nucleotides: 7.

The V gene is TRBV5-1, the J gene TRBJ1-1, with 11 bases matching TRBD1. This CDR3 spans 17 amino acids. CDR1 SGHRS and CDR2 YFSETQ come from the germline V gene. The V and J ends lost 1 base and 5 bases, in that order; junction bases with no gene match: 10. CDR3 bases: TGCGCCAGCAGCTTGTCAGGACAGGGGGCTGGGGTTACTGAAGCTTTCTTT. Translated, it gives CASSLSGQGAGVTEAFF.

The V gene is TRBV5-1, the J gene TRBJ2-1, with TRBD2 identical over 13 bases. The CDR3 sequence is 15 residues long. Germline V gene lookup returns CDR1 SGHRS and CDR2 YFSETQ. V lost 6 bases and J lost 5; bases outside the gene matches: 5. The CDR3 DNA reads TGCGCCAGCACAGGACTAGCGGGAGCCGACAATGAGCAGTTCTTC. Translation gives CASTGLAGADNEQFF.

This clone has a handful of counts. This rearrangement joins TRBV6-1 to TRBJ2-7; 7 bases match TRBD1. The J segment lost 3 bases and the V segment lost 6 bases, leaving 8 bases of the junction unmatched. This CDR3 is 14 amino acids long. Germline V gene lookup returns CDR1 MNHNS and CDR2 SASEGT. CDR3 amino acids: CASSPIDRVYEQYF. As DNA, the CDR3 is TGTGCCAGCAGCCCTATCGACAGGGTCTACGAGCAGTACTTC.

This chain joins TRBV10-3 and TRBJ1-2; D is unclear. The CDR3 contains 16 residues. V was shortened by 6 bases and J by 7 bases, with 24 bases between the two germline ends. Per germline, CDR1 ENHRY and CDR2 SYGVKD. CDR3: CAIRPDIAQALRGYTF. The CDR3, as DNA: TGTGCCATCAGACCCGATATCGCTCAAGCTCTGCGTGGCTACACCTTC.

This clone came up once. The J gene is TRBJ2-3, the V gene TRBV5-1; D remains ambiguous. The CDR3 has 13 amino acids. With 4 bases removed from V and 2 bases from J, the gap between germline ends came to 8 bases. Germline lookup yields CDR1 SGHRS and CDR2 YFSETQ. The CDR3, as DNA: TGCGCCAGCAGCCCACAATTCACAGATACGCAGTATTTT. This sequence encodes CASSPQFTDTQYF.

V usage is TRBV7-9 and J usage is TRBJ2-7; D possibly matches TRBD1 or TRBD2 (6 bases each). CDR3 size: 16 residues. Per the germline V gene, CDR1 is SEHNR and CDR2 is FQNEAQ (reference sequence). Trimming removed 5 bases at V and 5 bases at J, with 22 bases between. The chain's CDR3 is CASSPGRGEWINEQYF. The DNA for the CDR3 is TGTGCCAGCAGCCCGGGAAGGGGGGAGTGGATCAACGAGCAGTACTTC.

This CDR3 is CAWSVPGSSSGKAFF. The CDR3 bases are TGTGCCTGGAGTGTACCGGGTTCGTCGTCAGGGAAAGCTTTCTTT. This chain links TRBV30 with TRBJ1-1, with D tentatively TRBD1 (5 bases). This CDR3 is 15 amino acids long. From germline, CDR1 is GTSNPN and CDR2 SVGIG (reference sequence). Trimming cost V 0 bases and J 9 bases, with 20 bases left between them.

The DNA of the CDR3 is TGTGCCAGCAGTGAAGTTGAGGAGGCCGGGGAGCTGTTTTTT. Its translation: CASSEVEEAGELFF. V is TRBV6-4 and J is TRBJ2-2; D perhaps matches TRBD2 (5 bases). Trimming cost V 3 bases and J 6 bases, with 11 bases left between them. Germline V CDR1 and CDR2: MRHNA, SNTAGT. The CDR3 totals 14 residues.

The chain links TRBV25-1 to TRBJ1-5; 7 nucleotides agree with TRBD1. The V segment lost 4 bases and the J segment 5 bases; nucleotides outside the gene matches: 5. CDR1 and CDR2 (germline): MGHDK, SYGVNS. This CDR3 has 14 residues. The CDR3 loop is CASSGNRGDQPQHF. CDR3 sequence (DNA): TGTGCCAGCAGTGGGAACAGGGGTGATCAGCCCCAGCATTTT.

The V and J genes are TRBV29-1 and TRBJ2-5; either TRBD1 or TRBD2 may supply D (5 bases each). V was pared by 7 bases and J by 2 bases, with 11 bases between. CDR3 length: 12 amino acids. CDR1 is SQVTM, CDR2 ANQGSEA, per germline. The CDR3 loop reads CSGRDEQETQYF. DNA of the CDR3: TGCAGCGGTCGGGACGAGCAAGAGACCCAGTACTTC.

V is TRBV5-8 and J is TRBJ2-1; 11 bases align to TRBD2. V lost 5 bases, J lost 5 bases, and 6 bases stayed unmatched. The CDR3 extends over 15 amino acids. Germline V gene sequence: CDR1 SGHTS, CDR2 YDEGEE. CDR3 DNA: TGTGCCAGCAGGACCGGGACTAGCGGAAACAATGAGCAGTTCTTC. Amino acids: CASRTGTSGNNEQFF. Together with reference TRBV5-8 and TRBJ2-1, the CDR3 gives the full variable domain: EAGVTQSPTHLIKTRGQQATLRCSPISGHTSVYWYQQALGLGLQFLLWYDEGEERNRGNFPPRFSGRQFPNYSSELNVNALELEDSALYLCASRTGTSGNNEQFFGPGTRLTVL.

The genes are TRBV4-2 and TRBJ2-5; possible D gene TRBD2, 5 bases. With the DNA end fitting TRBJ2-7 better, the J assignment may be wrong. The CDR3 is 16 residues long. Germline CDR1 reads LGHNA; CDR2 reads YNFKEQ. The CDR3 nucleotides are TGTGCCAGCAGCCAAGATATCCCGGACTCCTCCTACGAGCAGTACTTC. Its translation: CASSQDIPDSSYEQYF.

CDR3 loop: CASSRGVATSTDTQYF. The CDR3 bases are TGCGCCAGCAGCCGGGGGGTAGCGACTAGCACAGATACGCAGTATTTT. The chain employs TRBV5-1 and TRBJ2-3; 7 positions agree with TRBD2. CDR3 size: 16 residues. The germline V gene has CDR1 SGHRS and CDR2 YFSETQ. V shed 4 bases, J shed 0 bases, and the junction held 8 bases outside the gene matches.

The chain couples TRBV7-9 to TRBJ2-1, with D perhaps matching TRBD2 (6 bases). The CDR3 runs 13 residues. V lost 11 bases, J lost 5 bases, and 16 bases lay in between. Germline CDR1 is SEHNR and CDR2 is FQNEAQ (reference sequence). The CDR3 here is CADAGPYHNEQFF. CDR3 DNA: TGTGCCGACGCGGGACCCTACCACAATGAGCAGTTCTTC.

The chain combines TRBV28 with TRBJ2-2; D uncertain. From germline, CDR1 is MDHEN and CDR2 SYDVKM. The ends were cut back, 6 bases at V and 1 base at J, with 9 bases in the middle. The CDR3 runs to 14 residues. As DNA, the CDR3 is TGTGCCAGCAGAGGACGGTTGAACACCGGGGAGCTGTTTTTT. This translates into CASRGRLNTGELFF.

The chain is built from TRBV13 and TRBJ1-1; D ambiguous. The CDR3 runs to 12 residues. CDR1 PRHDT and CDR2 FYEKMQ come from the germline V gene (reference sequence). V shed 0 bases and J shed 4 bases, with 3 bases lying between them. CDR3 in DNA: TGTGCCAGCAGCTTAGGGGTCACTGAAGCTTTCTTT. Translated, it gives CASSLGVTEAFF.

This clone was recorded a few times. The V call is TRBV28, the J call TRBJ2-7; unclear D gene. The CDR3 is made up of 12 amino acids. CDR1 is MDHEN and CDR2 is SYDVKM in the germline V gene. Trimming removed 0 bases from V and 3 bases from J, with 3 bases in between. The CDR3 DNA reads TGTGCCAGCAGTTTATGGCTCTACGAGCAGTACTTC. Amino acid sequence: CASSLWLYEQYF.

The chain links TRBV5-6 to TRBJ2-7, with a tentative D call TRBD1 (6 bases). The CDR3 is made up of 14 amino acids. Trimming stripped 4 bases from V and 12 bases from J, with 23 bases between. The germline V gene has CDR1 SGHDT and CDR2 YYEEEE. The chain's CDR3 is CASSKLDSSFTLYF. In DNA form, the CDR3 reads TGTGCCAGCAGCAAGCTGGACAGCTCCTTCACCTTGTACTTC.

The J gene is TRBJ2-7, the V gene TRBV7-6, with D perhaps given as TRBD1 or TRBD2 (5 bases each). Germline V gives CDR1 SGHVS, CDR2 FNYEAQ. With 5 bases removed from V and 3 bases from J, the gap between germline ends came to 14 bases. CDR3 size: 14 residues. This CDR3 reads CASSPQRDLYEQYF. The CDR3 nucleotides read TGTGCCAGCAGCCCTCAACGGGACCTCTACGAGCAGTACTTC.

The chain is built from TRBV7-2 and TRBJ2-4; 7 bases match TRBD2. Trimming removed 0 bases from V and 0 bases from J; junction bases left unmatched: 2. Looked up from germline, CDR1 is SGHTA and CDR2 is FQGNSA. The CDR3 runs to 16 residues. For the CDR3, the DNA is TGTGCCAGCAGCTTAGCCCTAGCGGTAGCCAAAAACATTCAGTACTTC. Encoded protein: CASSLALAVAKNIQYF.